This is a list of T cell receptor beta chains from one sample in a study of shared clonotypes between healthy human individuals. Using immunoSEQ multiplex PCR, the repertoire was profiled, and TCRdb retains in-frame clones only, with some absent. The sample shows approximately 1.9 million clones, approximately 92% of them seen only once. Sequenced material: naive CD8+ T cells from PBMCs. The receptors originated from a man aged 18 to 29 in good health. Some clones in this sample may be carry-over from other donors' samples. Both conserved end residues are part of each CDR3. The D gene is left open where the match is weak. Size values are once, few and many counts, or a class for expanded clones, and some rows have none.

V gene	clone size	D gene	J gene	CDR3 protein	CDR3 DNA
TRBV9	-	-	TRBJ2-1	CASSNTGNEQFF	TGTGCCAGCAGCAACACAGGGAATGAGCAGTTCTTC
TRBV2	-	-	TRBJ2-2	CARRDKMNTGELFF	TGTGCCAGACGGGACAAGATGAACACCGGGGAGCTGTTTTTT
TRBV19	-	-	TRBJ2-3	CASSMSGGTQYF	TGTGCCAGTAGTATGTCTGGGGGGACGCAGTATTTT
TRBV5-1	-	TRBD2	TRBJ2-1	CASSWTSGVHNEQFF	TGCGCCAGCAGCTGGACTAGCGGGGTTCACAATGAGCAGTTCTTC
TRBV7-8	-	-	TRBJ1-4	CASAATNEKLFF	TGTGCCAGCGCAGCAACTAATGAAAAACTGTTTTTT
TRBV4-3	-	-	TRBJ1-1	CASSPSTTGNTEAFF	TGCGCCAGCAGCCCCTCGACTACGGGGAACACTGAAGCTTTCTTT
TRBV10-2	-	-	TRBJ2-1	CASSGLYNEQFF	TGCGCCAGCAGTGGGCTTTACAATGAGCAGTTCTTC
TRBV7-2	-	TRBD1	TRBJ1-1	CASSSRDRINTEAFF	TGTGCCAGCAGCTCCCGGGACAGAATTAACACTGAAGCTTTCTTT
TRBV6-5	-	-	TRBJ2-7	CASSYSLRPSSYEQYF	TGTGCCAGCAGTTACTCTCTGCGCCCTAGCTCCTACGAGCAGTACTTC
TRBV28	-	-	TRBJ2-7	CASSLVSGGFSAYEQYF	TGTGCCAGCAGTTTAGTCTCGGGCGGATTCAGTGCCTACGAGCAGTACTTC
TRBV7-8	-	-	TRBJ1-1	CASSLWGLAEAFF	TGTGCCAGCAGCTTATGGGGGCTGGCTGAAGCTTTCTTT
TRBV7-9	-	-	TRBJ2-6	CASSSPHRAGANVLTF	TGTGCCAGCAGCTCTCCCCACAGGGCTGGGGCCAACGTCCTGACTTTC
TRBV30	-	TRBD2	TRBJ2-3	CAWSVGLGDPDTQYF	TGTGCCTGGAGTGTTGGACTAGGGGATCCAGATACGCAGTATTTT
TRBV5-1	-	-	TRBJ2-7	CASSPRDKTYEQYF	TGCGCCAGCAGCCCTCGGGACAAGACCTACGAGCAGTACTTC
TRBV7-8	-	-	TRBJ2-1	CASSPRVGGKGNEQFF	TGTGCCAGCAGCCCTAGAGTTGGCGGGAAGGGCAATGAGCAGTTCTTC
TRBV6-5	-	-	TRBJ2-7	CASNNAGEQYF	TGTGCCAGCAACAACGCGGGCGAGCAGTACTTC
TRBV11-1	-	-	TRBJ2-1	CASSLGAGYNNEQFF	TGTGCCAGCAGCTTAGGTGCGGGATACAACAATGAGCAGTTCTTC
TRBV7-3	-	-	TRBJ2-7	CASSLDGTYEQYF	TGTGCCAGCAGCTTAGACGGGACCTACGAGCAGTACTTC
TRBV7-9	few	-	TRBJ2-2	CASSFARGVTGELFF	TGTGCCAGCAGCTTCGCCAGGGGTGTCACCGGGGAGCTGTTTTTT
TRBV7-9	-	TRBD1	TRBJ1-1	CASSTQGHTEAFF	TGTGCCAGCAGCACACAGGGGCACACTGAAGCTTTCTTT
TRBV5-1	once	-	TRBJ1-5	CASSSGLRGNQPQHF	TGCGCCAGCAGCTCGGGGTTGAGGGGCAATCAGCCCCAGCATTTT
TRBV28	-	-	TRBJ1-5	CASSRDRSNQPQHF	TGTGCCAGCAGCCGTGACAGGTCCAATCAGCCCCAGCATTTT
TRBV19	-	-	TRBJ1-5	CASSANKGNQPQHF	TGTGCCAGTAGTGCGAATAAAGGGAATCAGCCCCAGCATTTT
TRBV9	few	TRBD2	TRBJ2-7	CASSVGLAYEQYF	TGTGCCAGCAGCGTAGGACTAGCGTACGAGCAGTACTTC
TRBV5-1	-	-	TRBJ2-7	CASQGDSGYEQYF	TGCGCCAGCCAAGGGGACAGCGGGTACGAGCAGTACTTC
TRBV2	-	-	TRBJ2-1	CASAEGTYNEQFF	TGTGCCAGCGCGGAGGGTACCTACAATGAGCAGTTCTTC
TRBV7-9	-	-	TRBJ2-2	CASSLEEGGELFF	TGTGCCAGCAGCTTGGAAGAAGGCGGGGAGCTGTTTTTT
TRBV29-1	-	-	TRBJ2-1	CSVEGQGRYNEQFF	TGCAGCGTTGAAGGGCAAGGACGATACAATGAGCAGTTCTTC
TRBV27	-	-	TRBJ2-7	CASSWDASSYEQYF	TGTGCCAGCAGTTGGGACGCGAGCTCCTACGAGCAGTACTTC
TRBV6-6	-	-	TRBJ1-2	CASSYAGYGYTF	TGTGCCAGCAGTTATGCGGGGTATGGCTACACCTTC
TRBV27	-	TRBD2	TRBJ2-7	CASSLSPGVAGVPPYEQYF	TGTGCCAGCAGTTTATCTCCTGGGGTAGCGGGAGTACCCCCCTACGAGCAGTACTTC
TRBV7-9	-	-	TRBJ1-2	CASSLGRQPYGYTF	TGTGCCAGCAGCTTAGGTAGACAGCCCTATGGCTACACCTTC
TRBV13	-	TRBD1	TRBJ2-3	CASSSVKEGETGNRYTQYF	TGTGCCAGCAGCTCCGTTAAAGAGGGTGAGACAGGGAATCGATATACGCAGTATTTT
TRBV19	-	-	TRBJ2-3	CASRQDSQTDTQYF	TGTGCCAGTCGTCAGGACAGTCAGACAGATACGCAGTATTTT
TRBV4-1	-	-	TRBJ2-2	CASSLAAGELFF	TGCGCCAGCAGCCTCGCGGCCGGGGAGCTGTTTTTT
TRBV27	-	TRBD2	TRBJ2-1	CASAVAGDDNEQFF	TGTGCCAGCGCCGTAGCGGGCGACGACAATGAGCAGTTCTTC
TRBV5-1	-	-	TRBJ2-7	CASSGPPDPGLNEQYF	TGCGCCAGCAGCGGTCCTCCCGACCCAGGGTTGAACGAGCAGTACTTC
TRBV5-5	-	-	TRBJ1-5	CASSSGDAQHF	TGTGCCAGCAGCTCGGGGGACGCCCAGCATTTT
TRBV7-8	-	-	TRBJ2-2	CASRASSGVGTGELFF	TGTGCCAGCAGAGCCTCGTCGGGAGTAGGGACCGGGGAGCTGTTTTTT
TRBV5-1	-	-	TRBJ2-7	CASSFGRGLSYEQYF	TGCGCCAGCAGCTTTGGGCGCGGTCTCTCCTACGAGCAGTACTTC
TRBV7-8	-	-	TRBJ2-7	CASSLAGDSRPGEQYF	TGTGCCAGCAGCTTGGCAGGTGACTCCCGTCCGGGTGAGCAGTACTTC
TRBV5-6	-	-	TRBJ1-2	CASSLEAFRGYGYTF	TGTGCCAGCAGCTTGGAGGCTTTTCGGGGCTATGGCTACACCTTC
TRBV15	once	-	TRBJ2-1	CATSVNDNEQFF	TGTGCCACCAGCGTCAACGACAATGAGCAGTTCTTC
TRBV2	few	TRBD1	TRBJ1-1	CATPGQTNTEAFF	TGTGCCACCCCGGGACAGACGAACACTGAAGCTTTCTTT
TRBV6-5	-	TRBD2	TRBJ2-1	CASSYAATSGRLVKFF	TGTGCCAGCAGTTACGCTGCGACTAGCGGGAGATTGGTGAAGTTCTTC
TRBV7-8	-	-	TRBJ2-6	CASSRGWSGANVLTF	TGTGCCAGCAGTCGGGGCTGGTCCGGGGCCAACGTCCTGACTTTC
TRBV27	once	-	TRBJ2-7	CASSLISYEQYF	TGTGCCAGCAGTTTAATCTCCTACGAGCAGTACTTC
TRBV27	-	TRBD1	TRBJ2-1	CASSLTGGNEQFF	TGTGCCAGCAGTTTGACAGGGGGGAATGAGCAGTTCTTC
TRBV6-5	-	-	TRBJ2-3	CASSAGDTQYF	TGTGCCAGCAGCGCGGGAGATACGCAGTATTTT
TRBV12-2	-	-	TRBJ2-3	CASRLGRPGLWDTQYF	TGTGCAAGTCGCCTGGGGAGGCCGGGATTATGGGATACGCAGTATTTT
TRBV15	-	-	TRBJ2-7	CATSRDKIYRRDEQYF	TGTGCCACCAGCAGGGATAAAATATACAGGCGCGACGAGCAGTACTTC
TRBV1	-	-	TRBJ1-2	CTSSQERSAKRAYGYTF	TGCACCAGCAGCCAAGAACGCTCAGCCAAGCGGGCCTATGGCTACACCTTC